This record looks at one TCR beta chain sequence and its context. No antigen is known for it. Culturing for roughly 10 days preceded CD4+ T cell isolation. Every participant took two doses of the BNT162b2 or mRNA-1273 vaccine. This sample is part of a study of vaccination effects on CD4 cells after COVID-19. Study-level background: It was a median of 72 days after the second dose that post-vaccine samples were obtained.

CDR3 length: 15 amino acids. Trimming took off 1 base at V and 5 bases at J, with 14 bases between the two ends. Germline CDR1 and CDR2: SEHNR and FQNEAQ (reference sequence). Sequencing was performed with immunoSEQ multiplex PCR; in TCRdb, only in-frame clones are kept and a portion is missing. The sample lists about 47,000 clones, 70% seen once, with around 7% in the top ten. The starting material was CD4+ T cells from PBMCs cultured without peptide, obtained after COVID-19 vaccination. The clonotype comes from a human donor who received a COVID-19 vaccine. The chain uses TRBV7-9 and TRBJ2-5; D is unclear. This CDR3 is CASSLELRVGETQYF. CDR3 nucleotide sequence: TGTGCCAGCAGCTTAGAGTTAAGGGTCGGGGAGACCCAGTACTTC.